Listed here are 10 T cell receptor beta chains from one sample, sequenced in a study of T cell responses to AZD1222 COVID-19 vaccine. TCRdb's table, derived via immunoSEQ multiplex PCR, lists solely in-frame clones and lacks some. The repertoire includes tens of thousands of clones, 65% to 90% of them detected once, and about 19% sits in the top ten. Here the sequenced sample was peripheral blood, taken on day 0 of AZD1222 vaccination. Receptors originate from an adult in good health.

The chain is built from TRBV28 and TRBJ2-1, with D unclear. The V gene's germline CDR1 is MDHEN and CDR2 SYDVKM. Trimming removed 2 bases at V and 0 bases at J, with 11 bases between. The CDR3 is 16 amino acids. CDR3: CASSLTKPGSYNEQFF. The CDR3 nucleotides are TGTGCCAGCAGTTTAACAAAACCAGGCTCCTACAATGAGCAGTTCTTC.

CDR3 amino acids: CASSYSSGTGELFF. The CDR3 DNA reads TGTGCCAGCAGTTACTCCTCCGGCACCGGGGAGCTGTTTTTT. This sequence joins TRBV6-5 and TRBJ2-2; D not resolved. Germline-derived CDR1 and CDR2 are MNHEY and SVGAGI. V lost 0 bases to trimming and J lost 4 bases, with 6 bases between them. This CDR3 spans 14 amino acids.

The chain joins TRBV2 to TRBJ1-2; maybe TRBD1 (5 bases). Trimming took off 2 bases at V and 4 bases at J, with 14 bases between the two ends. The CDR3 length is 15 residues. Per germline, CDR1 SNHLY and CDR2 FYNNEI. The CDR3 region is CASSEQGAKFYGYTF. CDR3 DNA: TGTGCCAGCAGTGAACAGGGCGCGAAATTCTATGGCTACACCTTC.

CDR3 in DNA: TGTGCCAGCAGTAGTACCCAGGATTATAATTCACCCCTCCACTTT. Translation: CASSSTQDYNSPLHF. This chain connects TRBV6-5 to TRBJ1-6, with D uncertain. The CDR3 extends over 15 amino acids. Germline CDR1 is MNHEY and CDR2 is SVGAGI. V shed 5 bases and J shed 4 bases, with 12 bases lying between them.

The genes are TRBV19 and TRBJ1-2; no clear D gene. The ends were cut back, 3 bases at V and 1 base at J, with 6 bases in the middle. This CDR3 spans 13 amino acids. Germline V CDR1 and CDR2: LNHDA, SQIVND (reference sequence). This chain's CDR3 is CASSIGHNYGYTF. For the CDR3, the DNA is TGTGCCAGTAGTATCGGCCATAACTATGGCTACACCTTC.

This chain joins TRBV10-2 and TRBJ1-3, with D perhaps TRBD1 (6 bases). The CDR3 is made up of 15 amino acids. V was clipped by 6 bases and J by 6 bases, with 18 bases between them. The germline V gene encodes CDR1 WSHSY and CDR2 SAAADI. The CDR3 nucleotides are TGCGCCAGCAGCGACAGGCCCAGGGGTGAAAACACCATATATTTT. Translating it yields CASSDRPRGENTIYF.

The chain recombines TRBV29-1 with TRBJ1-2; no clear D gene. Germline CDR1 and CDR2: SQVTM and ANQGSEA. The length of the CDR3 is 12 residues. Trimming cost V 4 bases and J 4 bases, with 10 bases left between them. The CDR3 reads CSVVSGFYGYTF. The CDR3 bases are TGCAGCGTTGTCTCGGGTTTCTATGGCTACACCTTC.

The chain uses TRBV30 and TRBJ1-5, with no clear D. This CDR3 comprises 13 residues. Deletions cut 2 bases from V and 5 bases from J, with 10 bases between. Germline lookup yields CDR1 GTSNPN and CDR2 SVGIG (reference sequence). DNA for the CDR3: TGTGCCTGGAGTCTAGAGGGTTATCAGCCCCAGCATTTT. This sequence encodes CAWSLEGYQPQHF.

J is TRBJ2-7 and V is TRBV7-8; weak D call: TRBD2 (6 bases). Germline V gene sequence: CDR1 SGHVS, CDR2 FQNEAQ. The length of the CDR3 is 17 residues. The V and J ends lost 5 bases and 4 bases respectively, with 24 bases between them. CDR3 nucleotide sequence: TGTGCCAGCAGCCCCGAGGAGGGACGCTGGATAGGTTACGAGCAGTACTTC. It translates to CASSPEEGRWIGYEQYF. Full variable domain (rest looked up from reference TRBV7-8 and TRBJ2-7): GAGVSQSPRYKVAKRGQDVALRCDPISGHVSLFWYQQALGQGPEFLTYFQNEAQLDKSGLPSDRFFAERPEGSVSTLKIQRTQQEDSAVYLCASSPEEGRWIGYEQYFGPGTRLTVT.

V gene TRBV24-1 combines with J gene TRBJ2-2, with no clear D. V lost 5 bases and J 4 bases, leaving 10 bases between the germline ends. Germline V gene lookup returns CDR1 KGHDR and CDR2 SFDVKD. This CDR3 spans 14 amino acids. DNA of the CDR3: TGTGCCACCAGTGGGAATCCGAGCACCGGGGAGCTGTTTTTT. Its translation is CATSGNPSTGELFF.